The clone carrying this TCR beta chain was counted between two and nine times. Its specificity is unknown. TCRalpha and TCRbeta libraries used 5'RACE with constant-segment primers and UMIs. TCRdb reprocessed the 5' RACE reads with MiXCR, giving one entry per CDR3 protein. This sample has 300,000 to 400,000 distinct CDR3 sequences, with around 28% found just once. This entry comes from a study of T-cell memory formation after mild COVID-19. About the study: TCR clusters were mostly confined to one donor each. Study-wide points: Some SARS-CoV-2-responding clones were already detected in memory before infection.

Germline V gene lookup returns CDR1 KGHDR and CDR2 SFDVKD. CDR3 length equals 15 residues. Trimming took off 3 bases at V and 3 bases at J, with 11 bases between the two ends. The sample consisted of PBMCs or a T cell subset sorted from them (not recorded which). The sequence was collected from an adult woman who had mild COVID-19 (a few samples of this study predate the infection). Cell type and time point are not known. V gene TRBV24-1 combines with J gene TRBJ1-5; weak D call: TRBD1 (5 bases). CDR3 loop: CATSDPGTFNQPQHF. For the CDR3, the DNA is TGTGCCACCAGTGATCCGGGGACCTTCAATCAGCCCCAGCATTTT.